The rows below give T cell receptor beta chains drawn from one sample of a study of CD8 T cells in Susac syndrome. MiXCR, run by TCRdb on the immunoSEQ multiplex PCR reads, gives a single entry per CDR3 protein. There are 200,000 or so distinct CDR3 sequences in the sample; 90% to 97% occur only once, and roughly 0.095% lies in the top ten. The source material was CD4+ T cells from PBMCs. The receptors derive from a human donor with multiple sclerosis. Each CDR3 is given with its conserved first and last residue. D genes are given only for firm matches. Clone size is given for some rows only: seen once, a few or many times, or a class if the clone is expanded.

size | J | D | V | DNA | CDR3
few | TRBJ2-7 | - | TRBV11-2 | TGTGCCAGCAGCTTGGGGCAAACCTACGAGCAGTACTTC | CASSLGQTYEQYF
- | TRBJ2-5 | TRBD2 | TRBV7-9 | TGTGCCAGCAGCTTCGATAGCGGGGCACAAGAGACCCAGTACTTC | CASSFDSGAQETQYF
once | TRBJ1-2 | - | TRBV12-3/TRBV12-4 | TGTGCCAGCAGTTTTGGGGACTATGGCTACACCTTC | CASSFGDYGYTF
- | TRBJ2-7 | - | TRBV13 | TGTGCCAGCAGCCGCGCTACAGGGAGCGAGCAGTACTTC | CASSRATGSEQYF
once | TRBJ1-2 | TRBD1 | TRBV12-3/TRBV12-4 | TGTGCCAGCAGTTTAGCGGGACAGGCGGACTATGGCTACACCTTC | CASSLAGQADYGYTF
- | TRBJ2-2 | - | TRBV21-1 | TGTGCCAGCCGACTCTCGGGCCGGGGCACCGGGGAGCTGTTTTTT | CASRLSGRGTGELFF
- | TRBJ1-2 | - | TRBV12-2 | TGTGCAAGTCGCTTAGCACACAGGGACGGCTACACCTTC | CASRLAHRDGYTF
- | TRBJ1-1 | - | TRBV29-1 | TGCAGCGTCCCCGGGGCTGAAGCTTTCTTT | CSVPGAEAFF
- | TRBJ2-1 | - | TRBV6-6 | TGTGCCAGCAGTTCCACAGCCGCTGCCGACAATGAGCAGTTCTTC | CASSSTAAADNEQFF
- | TRBJ1-2 | - | TRBV30 | TGTGCCTGGAAATCGGGGAGCGGCTACACCTTC | CAWKSGSGYTF
- | TRBJ2-2 | TRBD2 | TRBV2 | TGTGCCAGCAGTGACCGCAGACTAGCGGGGGACACCGGGGAGCTGTTTTTT | CASSDRRLAGDTGELFF
once | TRBJ2-7 | TRBD1 | TRBV5-1 | TGCGCCAGCAGCTTGGCCGGGACAGGAGTGTACGAGCAGTACTTC | CASSLAGTGVYEQYF
- | TRBJ2-3 | - | TRBV30 | TGTGCCTGGAGGAAACCCGGCACAGATACGCAGTATTTT | CAWRKPGTDTQYF
- | TRBJ2-7 | TRBD1 | TRBV3-1 | TGTGCCAGCAGTCGCCAGGGACAGGAGCGTCACGAGCAGTACTTC | CASSRQGQERHEQYF
- | TRBJ1-2 | - | TRBV2 | TGTGCCAGCAGTGAAGCGCGTGGTGGGATCTATGGCTACGCCTTC | CASSEARGGIYGYAF
- | TRBJ1-5 | TRBD1 | TRBV2 | TGTGCCAGCAGTGGCAGGGGGGGCAGGAGCAATCAGCCCCAGCATTTT | CASSGRGGRSNQPQHF
- | TRBJ2-3 | - | TRBV30 | TGTGCCTGGAGTGTCGGGGATCTGAGAGATACGCAGTATTTT | CAWSVGDLRDTQYF
- | TRBJ2-7 | - | TRBV30 | TGTGCCTGGAGTCCACGGCGGGACGGGGAGCAGTACTTC | CAWSPRRDGEQYF
- | TRBJ2-1 | - | TRBV5-1 | TGCGCCAGCAGCTTGGAGTTTGGGCTAACAAATGAGCAGTTCTTC | CASSLEFGLTNEQFF
- | TRBJ2-5 | TRBD2 | TRBV27 | TGTGCCAGCAGTCCCTCCACATGGGAGGGGATCGGTGGGGAGACCCAGTACTTC | CASSPSTWEGIGGETQYF
- | TRBJ1-1 | - | TRBV29-1 | TGCAGCGTTGTTGCGCAGATCGGGAATGAAGCTTTCTTT | CSVVAQIGNEAFF
- | TRBJ1-3 | - | TRBV20-1 | TGCAGTGCTAGAGATCGACAACCGGGAAACACCATATATTTT | CSARDRQPGNTIYF
- | TRBJ2-2 | - | TRBV29-1 | TGCAGCGTTGTTGTAGGCGCATCTACCGGGGAGCTGTTTTTT | CSVVVGASTGELFF
- | TRBJ1-2 | - | TRBV30 | TGTGCCTGGAGTGGGGCCTACTATGGCTACACCTTC | CAWSGAYYGYTF
once | TRBJ2-7 | - | TRBV28 | TGTGCCAGCAGTGCGACGGACCCCCGCTACGAGCAGTACTTC | CASSATDPRYEQYF
- | TRBJ1-2 | - | TRBV12-3/TRBV12-4 | TGTGCCAGCAGCCAACTCTCTAACTATGGCTACACCTTC | CASSQLSNYGYTF
- | TRBJ1-2 | TRBD1 | TRBV11-3 | TGTGCCAGCAGCACAGGGGTGGGCTATGGCTACACCTTC | CASSTGVGYGYTF
- | TRBJ1-5 | - | TRBV7-8 | TGTGCCAGCAGCTTAGCAGCAGGGCTGAATAGCAATCAGCCCCAGCATTTT | CASSLAAGLNSNQPQHF
- | TRBJ1-2 | - | TRBV3-1 | TGTGCCAGCAGCCAAGTAGGGGCAAACTATGGCTACACCTTC | CASSQVGANYGYTF
- | TRBJ2-1 | - | TRBV10-3 | TGTGCCATCAGAGGGGCTATGGAGCAGTTCTTC | CAIRGAMEQFF
- | TRBJ1-2 | - | TRBV29-1 | TGCAGCGTTTTCTCGGCACAGGACTATGGCTACACCTTC | CSVFSAQDYGYTF
- | TRBJ1-6 | - | TRBV30 | TGTGCCTGGGCCGGGACTTCAGCTCTTCCCCTCCACTTT | CAWAGTSALPLHF
- | TRBJ2-1 | TRBD1 | TRBV30 | TGTGCCTGGAATTTCGACCCGTACAGGGGGAAGGTAAATGAGCAGTTCTTC | CAWNFDPYRGKVNEQFF
- | TRBJ1-2 | - | TRBV19 | TGTGCCAGTATGTCGGCCGGCTATGGCTACACCTTC | CASMSAGYGYTF
- | TRBJ2-7 | - | TRBV29-1 | TGCAGCGTTAAGGGAGCCTACGAGCAGTACTTC | CSVKGAYEQYF
- | TRBJ2-3 | - | TRBV20-1 | TGCAGTGCCCGTCACCTGGGGGAGAGCACAGATACGCAGTATTTT | CSARHLGESTDTQYF
once | TRBJ2-1 | TRBD2 | TRBV18 | TGTGCCAGCTCACCACCGGGACTAGCGGACTACAATGAGCAGTTCTTC | CASSPPGLADYNEQFF
- | TRBJ1-1 | - | TRBV20-1 | TGCAGTGCGGCGATGAACACTGAAGCTTTCTTT | CSAAMNTEAFF
- | TRBJ2-7 | TRBD1 | TRBV3-1 | TGTGCCAGCAGCCATAGACAGGGGGCTTCCTACGAGCAGTACTTC | CASSHRQGASYEQYF
once | TRBJ1-5 | - | TRBV20-1 | TGCAGTGCTAGAGGGGGCACCGACCCCCAGCCCCAGCATTTT | CSARGGTDPQPQHF
once | TRBJ1-1 | TRBD1 | TRBV28 | TGTGCCAGCAGTTCATACCGGGGACAGAAGAACACTGAAGCTTTCTTT | CASSSYRGQKNTEAFF
- | TRBJ1-2 | - | TRBV29-1 | TGCAGCGTCCCTCTTGGGTTCTATGGCTACACCTTC | CSVPLGFYGYTF
- | TRBJ2-7 | - | TRBV25-1 | TGTGCCAGCTCACGGGCCTACGAGCAGTACTTC | CASSRAYEQYF
- | TRBJ2-2 | - | TRBV30 | TGTGCCTGGAGTGTATATGCAGGCTCCACCGGGGAGCTGTTTTTT | CAWSVYAGSTGELFF
- | TRBJ2-6 | - | TRBV29-1 | TGCAGCGTACGGGGGCTTGGGGCCAACGTCCTGACTTTC | CSVRGLGANVLTF
- | TRBJ2-5 | - | TRBV10-1 | TGCGCCAGCAGTTTGTCCGTCGGGGAGACCCAGTACTTC | CASSLSVGETQYF
- | TRBJ1-5 | - | TRBV4-2 | TGTGCCAGCAGCCAAGTTGACCAGCCCCAGCATTTT | CASSQVDQPQHF
- | TRBJ1-1 | - | TRBV29-1 | TGCAGCGTGGGGCGGGGGGGCATTGAAGCTTTCTTT | CSVGRGGIEAFF
- | TRBJ2-3 | TRBD2 | TRBV15 | TGTGCCACCAGCAGAGATCTGGGCGGGGGGCTCCGCACAGATACGCAGTATTTT | CATSRDLGGGLRTDTQYF
- | TRBJ2-1 | - | TRBV4-3 | TGCGCCAGCAGCCGGATCCAAGCAGTCGGGGAGCAGTTCTTC | CASSRIQAVGEQFF
- | TRBJ2-2 | - | TRBV10-3 | TGTGCCATCCAGGGGCCCGGGGAGCTGTTTTTT | CAIQGPGELFF
- | TRBJ2-6 | - | TRBV5-1 | TGCGCCAGCAGCTTGGAGGGCCTTGGGGCCAACGTCCTGACTTTC | CASSLEGLGANVLTF